This T cell receptor beta chain was documented in a study of CD8 T cells in ankylosing spondylitis. Overall study results and limits: Disease-associated clones were CD8+ and fairly uncommon in peripheral blood.

This CDR3 spans 18 amino acids. Germline V gives CDR1 SGHNT, CDR2 YENEEA. Losses at the gene ends were 4 bases for V and 8 bases for J; bases not matched to a gene: 20. In TCRdb, the 5' RACE reads were re-called with MiXCR into one record per CDR3 protein. The sample records roughly 160,000 distinct CDR3 sequences, around a tenth being singletons. In its sample, this clonotype was seen many times. Its antigen is still unknown. The material sequenced was blood, either unsorted or a sorted T cell fraction (not recorded which). This clonotype was obtained from a male donor with ankylosing spondylitis or in good health (not recorded which). The chain carries TRBV11-3 and TRBJ2-1; 7 nucleotides line up with TRBD2. CDR3 nucleotides: TGTGCCAGCAGCTCACAAAAGACCGCTAGCGGTCAATTTGATGAGCAGTTCTTC. The encoded protein is CASSSQKTASGQFDEQFF.